These 5 T cell receptor beta chains were all obtained from the same sample, sequenced in a study of sequential checkpoint blockade in melanoma (dated by TCRdb to between 2018 and 2021). The library was built by means of the immunoSEQ multiplex PCR assay. The table comes from immuneACCESS by way of TCRdb, which keeps in-frame sequences with V and J called. Part of the clones is missing from these tables; in studies checked, under half for an unresolved V gene and the rest for unknown reasons. The sample includes 8,500 to 9,500 clones, with around 74% observed a single time. The biggest ten clones account for 18% of the sample. What the treatment or condition label conveys for this sample: randomized to nivolumab then ipilimumab (arm A) or the reverse (arm B). Source: CD8+ T cells sorted from blood (inferred from file names), taken from a patient given nivolumab and ipilimumab in sequence. These receptor sequences come from a human donor with melanoma.

V and J are TRBV10-1 and TRBJ2-1, with 11 bases fitting TRBD2. The junction had 0 bases not matched to a gene; V was cut back by 0 bases and J by 5 bases. There are 15 residues in the CDR3. Per the germline V gene, CDR1 is WNHNN and CDR2 is SYGVQD (reference sequence). The CDR3 sequence is CASSESGLADNEQFF. In nucleotides, the CDR3 is TGCGCCAGCAGTGAGTCGGGACTAGCGGACAATGAGCAGTTCTTC.

The chain employs TRBV5-5 and TRBJ2-3; 10 nucleotides align to TRBD2. The CDR3 consists of 17 residues. Germline V gives CDR1 SGHKS, CDR2 YYEKEE (reference sequence). V trimming: 4 bases; J trimming: 5 bases; junction bases outside the gene matches: 13. The CDR3 region is CASSLQLAGPLVDTQYF. The CDR3, as DNA: TGTGCCAGCAGCCTCCAACTAGCGGGGCCCCTTGTAGATACGCAGTATTTT.

This clone was picked up one time. The chain recombines TRBV27 with TRBJ1-5, with D maybe TRBD1 (6 bases). The germline gives CDR1 MNHEY, CDR2 SMNVEV (reference sequence). V was pared by 6 bases and J by 0 bases, with 12 bases between. The length of the CDR3 is 15 residues. CDR3 protein: CASRATGYSNQPQHF. The CDR3 DNA follows: TGTGCCAGCAGGGCGACAGGTTATAGCAATCAGCCCCAGCATTTT.

In this sample, this clone turned up once. The V gene is TRBV7-3, the J gene TRBJ2-7; 7 bases match TRBD1. CDR1 and CDR2 (germline): SGHTA, FQGTGA. The length of the CDR3 is 15 residues. The ends lost 5 bases at V and 3 bases at J; junction bases unmatched: 10. CDR3 in amino acids: CASSPSRDSLYEQYF. The DNA of the CDR3 is TGTGCCAGCAGCCCATCCCGGGACAGCCTCTACGAGCAGTACTTC.

The V gene is TRBV9, the J gene TRBJ2-2; D might be TRBD1 (6 bases). V dropped 1 base and J dropped 4 bases, with 14 bases sitting between them. Germline CDR1 and CDR2: SGDLS and YYNGEE. The CDR3 runs 16 residues. CDR3 DNA sequence: TGTGCCAGCAGCGTAAGTTACAGGGTCGGCACCGGGGAGCTGTTTTTT. Encoded protein: CASSVSYRVGTGELFF.